This T cell receptor (beta chain) was documented in a study of vaccination effects on CD4 cells after COVID-19 (dated by TCRdb to between 2021 and 2023). Regarding the research as a whole: Participants received two doses of either the BNT162b2 or the mRNA-1273 mRNA SARS-CoV-2 vaccine. SARS-CoV-2 spike-specific CD4+ TCR repertoires were compared before and after mRNA vaccination in COVID-19 convalescent patients and in infection-naive vaccine recipients. A total of around eleven COVID-19 convalescent patients and a few SARS-CoV-2-naive healthy vaccine recipients were included in the full study. In the study, cultures from other donors were sequenced using the Oncomine TCR Beta short-read assay on an Illumina iSeq 100. Pre-vaccine samples were drawn from two convalescent patients 16 days and one week before the first dose, at 142 and 148 days after COVID-19 diagnosis. Overall study results and their limits: Limitations of the study were the small number of convalescent patients and the absence of early post-infection timepoints. In convalescent patients, the post-vaccine spike-reactive repertoire consisted mainly of new vaccine-induced clones, largely distinct from infection-induced clones. At late post-vaccination timepoints, both infection-induced and vaccine-induced clones showed marked clonal contraction, consistent with waning T cell responses.

Including the terminal cysteine and phenylalanine, the CDR3 comprises 14 residues. Only CDR3 DNA is held: 42 bases, read in frame from base 1. In the germline V gene, CDR1 corresponds to SGHRS and CDR2 to YFSETQ. Between the V and J ends, shortened by 0 bases and 4 bases respectively, the junction contains 10 bases. In the ViraFEST assay, PBMC were stimulated with viral peptide pools, and antigen-specific CD4+ T cell clonotypes were then identified by expansion using TCR sequencing. After around ten days of culture, CD4+ T cells were isolated with the EasySep CD4+ T cell isolation kit. PCR-confirmed SARS-CoV-2 infection had occurred in convalescent patients between March and December 2020, before the Alpha, Beta and Delta variants emerged in the United States. Roughly 2 million PBMC per well were cultured in IMDM with 5% human AB serum, 8 to 10 IU/ml IL-2 and gentamicin, plus 10 ug/ml peptides. Half of the culture medium was replaced with fresh IL-2-containing medium on days 3 and 7. Unless noted otherwise, every peptide stimulation condition was grown in triplicate wells. Using Ficoll-Paque Plus gradient centrifugation, PBMC were separated from whole blood and then either used fresh or cryopreserved at -140C. The QIAamp micro DNA kit was used to extract genomic DNA from the cultured CD4+ T cells.

On this clone itself: Its antigen has not been determined. It has no much larger one-base neighbor in the sample; base qualities were not kept.

Libraries were constructed by the immunoSEQ multiplex PCR assay. DNA from the cultured and isolated CD4+ T cells underwent TCR beta CDR3 sequencing. The study's processing was this. Non-productive TCR sequences were removed and reads were trimmed to the CDR3 region, keeping CDR3s of at least 7 amino acids. Antigen-specific clonotypes were identified with the MANAFEST web app by comparing expansion in peptide wells against reference cultures. Positive clones required FDR<0.05 expansion versus reference and all other wells, odds ratio above 5, and frequency above 0.1% in two replicate wells. Cross-reactive clonotypes were defined as significantly expanded in SARS-CoV-2 spike wells and in at least one common cold coronavirus spike condition. CDR3 similarity was assessed by Levenshtein distance using the stringdist R package, and unrooted trees were constructed with ape in R 3.6.1. TCRdb took this table from immuneACCESS and kept in-frame rearrangements with V and J called. Such tables lack part of the clones; where checked against another copy, unresolved V genes explain under half of the gap, and the rest is unexplained. V, J and clone size derive from that table, while D and trimming were established from the DNA sequence. The sample profile shows around 20,000 clones; approximately 73% of them were found once. Clones ranked in the top ten supply 30% to 45% of the sample.

This material consisted of CD4+ T cells from PBMCs cultured with a peptide pool, taken before COVID-19 vaccination. The receptor was derived from a human donor who had a prior SARS-CoV-2 infection. This receptor chain uses TRBV5-1 and TRBJ1-2; the D gene identity is not certain. CDR3 loop: CASSLGGKSYGYTF. The bases read TGCGCCAGCAGCTTGGGAGGGAAGTCCTATGGCTACACCTTC. With the portions outside the CDR3 filled from the reference TRBV5-1 and TRBJ1-2 genes, the complete variable region becomes KAGVTQTPRYLIKTRGQQVTLSCSPISGHRSVSWYQQTPGQGLQFLFEYFSETQRNKGNFPGRFSGRQFSNSRSEMNVSTLELGDSALYLCASSLGGKSYGYTFGSGTRLTVV.